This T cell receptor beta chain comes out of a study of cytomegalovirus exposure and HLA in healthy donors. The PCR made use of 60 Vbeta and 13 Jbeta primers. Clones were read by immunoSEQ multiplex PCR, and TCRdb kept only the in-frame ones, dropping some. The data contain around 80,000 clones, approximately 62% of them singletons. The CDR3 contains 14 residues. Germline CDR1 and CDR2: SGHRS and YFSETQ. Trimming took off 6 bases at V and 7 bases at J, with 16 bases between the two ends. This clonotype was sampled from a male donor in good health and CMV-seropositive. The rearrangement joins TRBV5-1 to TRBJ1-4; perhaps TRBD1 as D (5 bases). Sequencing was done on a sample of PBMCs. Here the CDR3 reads CASTTGGFAEKLFF. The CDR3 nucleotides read TGCGCCAGCACCACCGGGGGGTTTGCTGAAAAACTGTTTTTT.